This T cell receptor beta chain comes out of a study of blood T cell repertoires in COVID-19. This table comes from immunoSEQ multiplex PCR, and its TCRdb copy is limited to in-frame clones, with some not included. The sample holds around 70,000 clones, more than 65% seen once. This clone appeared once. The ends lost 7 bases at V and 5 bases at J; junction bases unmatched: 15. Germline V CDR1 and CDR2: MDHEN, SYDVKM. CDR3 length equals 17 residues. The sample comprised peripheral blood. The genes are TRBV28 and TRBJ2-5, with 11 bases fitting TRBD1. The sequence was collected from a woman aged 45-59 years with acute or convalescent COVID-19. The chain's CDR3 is CASNIIRDRGSGETQYF. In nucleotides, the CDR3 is TGTGCCAGCAACATTATCCGGGACAGGGGGTCAGGGGAGACCCAGTACTTC.